This T cell receptor beta chain was retrieved from a study of blood T cell repertoires in COVID-19. Overall study context: Both acute and convalescent COVID-19 samples were obtained from the United States, Italy and Spain. From T cells, B-cell-depleted T cells, or PBMCs came the material, which was cDNA or gDNA.

Trimming removed 2 bases at V and 7 bases at J, with 11 bases between. CDR3 size: 14 residues. Germline V gene data show CDR1 as MNHEY and CDR2 as SVGAGI. In the authors' workflow: Amplified reference gene primers provided the basis for estimating nucleated cell counts. TCRdb's copy holds only in-frame clones and misses some; the assay was immunoSEQ multiplex PCR. V, J and clone size are taken as reported in that table, and D and trimming were inferred from the DNA itself. Counted here are about 270,000 clones, 84% occurring once; the ten biggest clones make up around 7.8%. The sequencing sample was made of peripheral blood. The origin of this receptor is a human donor in a cohort sampled during active COVID-19. This chain joins TRBV6-5 and TRBJ1-4; D may be TRBD1 (6 bases). The CDR3 region is CASSYNQGSEKLFF. The CDR3 DNA reads TGTGCCAGCAGTTACAACCAGGGGAGTGAAAAACTGTTTTTT.